The TCR beta chain under discussion was sequenced for a study of blood T cell repertoires in COVID-19. Background on the study: The analysed material was cDNA or gDNA that came from T cells, B-cell-depleted T cells, or PBMCs.

Participants had their cohort set by participant-reported clinical history. What the recovered Cohort 3 donors had was two negative PCRs, clearance, or symptom resolution. Trimming at V came to 3 bases and at J to 8 bases, leaving 8 bases not matched to a gene. From germline, CDR1 is LGHDT and CDR2 YNNKEL (reference sequence). There are 15 residues in the CDR3. Original data processing: Amplification of reference gene primers provided the estimated nucleated cell counts. Libraries were prepared by immunoSEQ multiplex PCR; TCRdb keeps only in-frame clonotypes and omits some of them. D and trimming come from the DNA, and the V and J calls and clone size come from that table. The profile shows around 480,000 clones, about nine tenths of them singletons.

V gene TRBV3-1 (or the pseudogene TRBV3-2) combines with J gene TRBJ1-4; 8 positions match TRBD1. Specimen: PBMCs or T cells enriched from blood (not recorded which). The receptor's source is a woman aged 18-30 years who had recovered from COVID-19. The CDR3 region is CASSHSDRGGEKLFF. The CDR3 DNA is TGTGCCAGCAGCCACTCAGACAGGGGAGGCGAAAAACTGTTTTTT.